This T cell receptor beta chain was found in a study of beta chain features in type 1 diabetes. Study-wide findings and caveats: Fewer insertions but more deletions were seen at VDJ junctions in type 1 diabetes patients. In every one of the four CD4+ subsets, TCRB CDR3s were moderately but significantly shorter in Type 1 diabetes patients.

This clone showed up just a few times. Antigen unknown. Reverse transcribing all isolated RNA meant expressed TCRB transcripts were sequenced. The read count averaged about 3.57 million across naive, central memory and regulatory T cell samples. Sequenced by immunoSEQ multiplex PCR; TCRdb stores in-frame clones only, minus some. This table has 500,000 to 800,000 clones, roughly 12% appearing once. Germline lookup yields CDR1 LNHDA and CDR2 SQIVND (reference sequence). After removal of 5 bases from V and 3 bases from J, the junction contained 4 bases not matched to a gene. The CDR3 totals 14 residues. The clonotype was recovered from a man aged 25-45 years with type 1 diabetes. V gene TRBV19 combines with J gene TRBJ2-7, with 10 bases lining up with TRBD2. Sequencing input: naive CD4+ T cells from blood. The CDR3 DNA follows: TGTGCCAGTAGTGGAGTAGCGGGGGGCTACGAGCAGTACTTC. This gives the protein CASSGVAGGYEQYF.